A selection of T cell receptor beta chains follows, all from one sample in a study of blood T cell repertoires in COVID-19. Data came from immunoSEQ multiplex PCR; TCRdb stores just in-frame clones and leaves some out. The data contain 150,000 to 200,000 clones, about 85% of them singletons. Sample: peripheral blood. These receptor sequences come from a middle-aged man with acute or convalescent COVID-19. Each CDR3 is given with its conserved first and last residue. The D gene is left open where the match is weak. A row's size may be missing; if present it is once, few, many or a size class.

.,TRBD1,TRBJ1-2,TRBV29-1,TGCAGCGTGACACAGGGGGCAGGAGGCGGCTACACCTTC,CSVTQGAGGGYTF
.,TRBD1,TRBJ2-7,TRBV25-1,TGTGCCAGCAGACAGGGGTTCTACGAGCAGTACTTC,CASRQGFYEQYF
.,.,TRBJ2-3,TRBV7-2,TGTGCCAGCAGCTTAGGGCTGGGGGCGTGGGCAGATACGCAGTATTTT,CASSLGLGAWADTQYF
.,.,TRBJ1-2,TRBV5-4,TGTGCCATTGAGAGGGGGGGGACGCGTGGCTACACCTTC,CAIERGGTRGYTF
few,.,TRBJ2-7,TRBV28,TGTGCCAGCAGTTTTCCCCGTGGCGGGGGCCCTTCCTACGAGCAGTACTTC,CASSFPRGGGPSYEQYF
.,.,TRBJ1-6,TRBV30,TGTGCCTGGAGTCCGGGACACCCTAATTCACCCCTCCACTTT,CAWSPGHPNSPLHF
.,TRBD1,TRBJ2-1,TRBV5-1,TGCGCCAGCAGCCTCGGGACAGGGGGCCTAAGCGAGCAGTTCTTC,CASSLGTGGLSEQFF
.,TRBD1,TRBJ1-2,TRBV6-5,TGTGCCAGCAGTCGGGGACAGTCTAACTATGGCTACACCTTC,CASSRGQSNYGYTF
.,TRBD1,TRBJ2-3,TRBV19,TGTGCCAGTAGTGTCGACAGGGTGCGAACAGATACGCAGTATTTT,CASSVDRVRTDTQYF
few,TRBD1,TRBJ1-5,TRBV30,TGTGCCTGGAGAGGACAGGAATATCAGCCCCAGCATTTT,CAWRGQEYQPQHF
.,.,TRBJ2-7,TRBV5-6,TGTGCCAGCAGCTTACACCAGAACTACGAGCAGTACTTC,CASSLHQNYEQYF
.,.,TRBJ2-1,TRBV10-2,TGCGCCAGCAGTGAGAGGGGGGGGCGTTACAATGAGCAGTTCTTC,CASSERGGRYNEQFF
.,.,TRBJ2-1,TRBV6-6,TGTGCCAGCAGCCCAATGTCTAGCTCAGGTGAGCAGTTCTTC,CASSPMSSSGEQFF
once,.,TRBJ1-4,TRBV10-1,TGCGCCAGCAGTGGAAGTAGCCCTGAAAAACTGTTTTTT,CASSGSSPEKLFF
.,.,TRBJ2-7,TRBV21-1,TGTGCCAGCAGCAAAGTGAAGGACAGCGGGGCCCTCGAGCAGTACTTC,CASSKVKDSGALEQYF
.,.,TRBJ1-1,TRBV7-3,TGTGCCAGCAGCTCCGGGGTGAACACTGAAGCTTTCTTT,CASSSGVNTEAFF
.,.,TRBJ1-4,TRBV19,TGTGCCAGTAGTTTCAGGGGTGCTAATGAAAAACTGTTTTTT,CASSFRGANEKLFF
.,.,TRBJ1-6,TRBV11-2,TGTGCCAGCAGCTTAGTGGGGACAAAGGCCTCACCCCTCCACTTT,CASSLVGTKASPLHF
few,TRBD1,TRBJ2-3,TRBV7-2,TGTGCCAGCAGCCTCGGGACAGGGGGAAATCCCTTCACAGATACGCAGTATTTT,CASSLGTGGNPFTDTQYF
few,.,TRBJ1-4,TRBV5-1,TGCGCCAGCAGCTTCGGGACAATAGATGAAAAACTGTTTTTT,CASSFGTIDEKLFF
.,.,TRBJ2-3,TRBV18,TGTGTCAGCTCAGTAGACAACGGTGGTACGCAGTATTTT,CVSSVDNGGTQYF
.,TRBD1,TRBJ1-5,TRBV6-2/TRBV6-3,TGTGCCAGCAGTTACCGGGACAGGGGCCTCGGGAATCAGCCCCAGCATTTT,CASSYRDRGLGNQPQHF
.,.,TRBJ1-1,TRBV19,TGTGCCAGATCGTGGGAGACTGAAGCTTTCTTT,CARSWETEAFF
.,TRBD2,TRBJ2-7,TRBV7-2,TGTGCCAGCAGCGGCGGGGGGGCCGGGTCCTACGAGCAGTACTTC,CASSGGGAGSYEQYF
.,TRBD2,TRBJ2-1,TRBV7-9,TGTGCCAGCAGTCAGACTAGCGGGACCTACAATGAGCAGTTCTTC,CASSQTSGTYNEQFF
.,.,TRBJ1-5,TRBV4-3,TGCGCCAGCAGCCAAGATTCAGGGCCGACATACAATCAGCCCCAGCATTTT,CASSQDSGPTYNQPQHF
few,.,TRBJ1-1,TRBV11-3,TGTGCCAGCAGCTGGCGGGGGGCGAACACTGAAGCTTTCTTT,CASSWRGANTEAFF
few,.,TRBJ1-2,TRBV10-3,TGTGCCATCAGTGAGACCGGTAACGGCTACACCTTC,CAISETGNGYTF
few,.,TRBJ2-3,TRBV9,TGTGCCAGCAGCGTAGCTTCAGGGGGGGATACGCAGTATTTT,CASSVASGGDTQYF
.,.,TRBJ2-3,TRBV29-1,TGCAGCGTTGAAGAAGGATACGGGGGGCTGAATACGCAGTATTTT,CSVEEGYGGLNTQYF
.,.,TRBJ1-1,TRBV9,TGTGCCAGCAGCCCCTGGCAGGAAGGGGACACTGAAGCTTTCTTT,CASSPWQEGDTEAFF
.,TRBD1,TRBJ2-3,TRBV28,TGTGCCAGCAGTTTTTTAGGGGAGGAGACAGGGGGTACAGATACGCAGTATTTT,CASSFLGEETGGTDTQYF
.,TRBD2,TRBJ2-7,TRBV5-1,TGCGCCAGCAGCTTGGGGGACCGGACTAGCGAGGGCGAGCAGTACTTC,CASSLGDRTSEGEQYF
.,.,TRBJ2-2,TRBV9,TGTGCCAGCACCACTGGAGGGGGCCTCGGCACCGGGGAGCTGTTTTTT,CASTTGGGLGTGELFF
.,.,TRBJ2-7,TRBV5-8,TGTGCCAGCAGCCCCGGTCCCGAGCAGTACTTC,CASSPGPEQYF
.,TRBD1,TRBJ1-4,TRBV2,TGTGCCAGCAGTGGTGGGGGGACAGGGGAAAAACTGTTTTTT,CASSGGGTGEKLFF
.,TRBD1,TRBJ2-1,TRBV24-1,TGTGCCACCAGTGATCCCGGACAGGGCAGCTCCTACAATGAGCAGTTCTTC,CATSDPGQGSSYNEQFF
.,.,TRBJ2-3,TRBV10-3,TGTGCCATCAGTGAGTCAAGAGCTAGCGCAGGCACAGATACGCAGTATTTT,CAISESRASAGTDTQYF
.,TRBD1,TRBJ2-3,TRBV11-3,TGTGCCAGCAGCGTAGGGGGCCGCCGCACAGATACGCAGTATTTT,CASSVGGRRTDTQYF
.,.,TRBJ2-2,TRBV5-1,TGCGCCAGCAGCTTGGGGCAGAACACCGGGGAGCTGTTTTTT,CASSLGQNTGELFF
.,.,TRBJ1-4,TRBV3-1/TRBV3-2,TGTGCCAGCAGCCACAGGGGAACTAATGAAAAACTGTTTTTT,CASSHRGTNEKLFF
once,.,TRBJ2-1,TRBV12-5,TGTGCCACCAGGGTCGTTCAGGATGAGCAGTTCTTC,CATRVVQDEQFF
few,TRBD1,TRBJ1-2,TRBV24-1,TGTGCCACCAGTGGAAAACAGGGGCTTGAGTATGGCTACACCTTC,CATSGKQGLEYGYTF
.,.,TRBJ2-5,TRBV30,TGTGCCTGGAGTGTGGACTTCCAAGAGACCCAGTACTTC,CAWSVDFQETQYF
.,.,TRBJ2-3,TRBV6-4,TGTGCCAGCAGCACCGGGGACTCCTCAGATACGCAGTATTTT,CASSTGDSSDTQYF
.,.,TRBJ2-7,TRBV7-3,TGTGCCAGCAGCGGGGGGTCCTTGGAGCAGTACTTC,CASSGGSLEQYF
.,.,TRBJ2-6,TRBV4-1,TGCGCCAGCAGCCAAGACAGGGTAGGTTACTCTGGGGCCAACGTCCTGACTTTC,CASSQDRVGYSGANVLTF
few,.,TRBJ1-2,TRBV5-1,TGCGCCAGCAGCTTGGGGACAGAGGGCTATGGCTACACCTTC,CASSLGTEGYGYTF
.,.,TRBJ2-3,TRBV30,TGTGCCTGGAGTGTACCAGGGGACGGGGCTACGCAGTATTTT,CAWSVPGDGATQYF
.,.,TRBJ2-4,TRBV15,TGTGCCACCAGCAGACTAGGAGGAAACATTCAGTACTTC,CATSRLGGNIQYF
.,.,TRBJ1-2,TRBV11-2,TGTGCCAGCAGCTTAGGTGGACAGAGACACTATGGCTACACCTTC,CASSLGGQRHYGYTF
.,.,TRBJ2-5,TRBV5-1,TGCGCCAGCAGCAACACGCGGGCGGGGCAAGAGACCCAGTACTTC,CASSNTRAGQETQYF
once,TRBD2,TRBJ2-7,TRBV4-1,TGCGCCAGCAGCCCCCTAGGGAGCGGGGGGGCCGGTTCCTACGAGCAGTACTTC,CASSPLGSGGAGSYEQYF
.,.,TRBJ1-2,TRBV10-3,TGTGCCATCAGTTCAGATAACTATGGCTACACCTTC,CAISSDNYGYTF
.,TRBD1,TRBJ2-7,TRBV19,TGTGCCAGTAGTATGAAAGGGGGCGACTGCGAGCAGTACTTC,CASSMKGGDCEQYF
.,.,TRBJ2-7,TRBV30,TGTGCCTGGAGTGTAACAGGGCCCTACGAGCAGTACTTC,CAWSVTGPYEQYF